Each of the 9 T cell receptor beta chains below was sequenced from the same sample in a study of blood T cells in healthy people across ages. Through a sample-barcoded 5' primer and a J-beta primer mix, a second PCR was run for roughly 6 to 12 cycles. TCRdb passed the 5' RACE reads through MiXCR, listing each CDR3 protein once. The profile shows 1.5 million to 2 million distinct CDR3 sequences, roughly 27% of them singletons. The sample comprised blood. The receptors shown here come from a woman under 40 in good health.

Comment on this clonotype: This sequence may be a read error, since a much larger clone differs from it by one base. The CDR3 sequence is CRAEDWVYEQYF. In nucleotides, the CDR3 is TGCAGGGCCGAGGACTGGGTCTACGAGCAGTACTTC. The chain links TRBV20-1 to TRBJ2-7, with D maybe TRBD2 (5 bases). CDR3 length: 12 residues. Germline V gene lookup returns CDR1 DFQATT and CDR2 SNEGSKA (reference sequence).

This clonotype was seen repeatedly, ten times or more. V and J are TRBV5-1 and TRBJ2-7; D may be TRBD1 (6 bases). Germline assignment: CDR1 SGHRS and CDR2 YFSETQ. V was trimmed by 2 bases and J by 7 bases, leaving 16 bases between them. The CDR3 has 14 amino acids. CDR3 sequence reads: CASSLNQGPGEQYF. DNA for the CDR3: TGCGCCAGCAGCTTAAACCAGGGGCCTGGGGAGCAGTACTTC.

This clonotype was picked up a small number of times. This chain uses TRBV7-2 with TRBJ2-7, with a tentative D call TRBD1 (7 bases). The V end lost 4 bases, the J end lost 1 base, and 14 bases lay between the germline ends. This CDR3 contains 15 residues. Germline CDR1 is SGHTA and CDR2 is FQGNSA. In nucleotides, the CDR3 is TGTGCCAGCAGCTCAGGCGGGACAGCGTCCTACGAGCAGTACTTC. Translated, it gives CASSSGGTASYEQYF.

The CDR3 DNA sequence: TGTGCCAGCAGCCATCAACGGTGGACTAGCGGCAATGAGCAGTACTTC. Protein product: CASSHQRWTSGNEQYF. The chain is built from TRBV14 and TRBJ2-7; 10 bases map to TRBD2. This CDR3 comprises 16 residues. Germline assignment: CDR1 SGHDN and CDR2 FVKESK. V lost 3 bases, J lost 7 bases, and 12 bases stayed unmatched.

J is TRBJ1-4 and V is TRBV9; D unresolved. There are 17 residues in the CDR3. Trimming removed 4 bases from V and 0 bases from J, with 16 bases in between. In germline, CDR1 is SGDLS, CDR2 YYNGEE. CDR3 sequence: CASSPRDAPSTNEKLFF. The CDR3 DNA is TGTGCCAGCAGCCCCCGCGATGCCCCCTCAACTAATGAAAAACTGTTTTTT.

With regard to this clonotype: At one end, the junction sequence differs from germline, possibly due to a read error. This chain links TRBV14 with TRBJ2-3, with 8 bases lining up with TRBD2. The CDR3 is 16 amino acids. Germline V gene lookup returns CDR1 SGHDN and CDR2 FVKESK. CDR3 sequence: CASSHKLAARTDTQYF. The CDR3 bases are TGTGCCAGCAGCCACAAACTAGCGGCCCGCACGGATACGCAGTATTTT.

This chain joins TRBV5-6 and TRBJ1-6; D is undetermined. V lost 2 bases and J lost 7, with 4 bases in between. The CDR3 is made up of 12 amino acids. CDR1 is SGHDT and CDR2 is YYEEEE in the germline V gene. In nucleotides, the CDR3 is TGTGCCAGCAGCTTTCCCAATTCACCCCTCCACTTT. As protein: CASSFPNSPLHF.

The CDR3 spells CSVWDMSSYEQYF. The CDR3 DNA is TGCAGCGTCTGGGACATGAGCTCCTACGAGCAGTACTTC. The gene calls are TRBV29-1 and TRBJ2-7, with a possible D match to TRBD1 (6 bases). V lost 6 bases to trimming and J lost 0 bases, with 12 bases between them. The CDR3 contains 13 residues. Germline-derived CDR1 and CDR2 are SQVTM and ANQGSEA.

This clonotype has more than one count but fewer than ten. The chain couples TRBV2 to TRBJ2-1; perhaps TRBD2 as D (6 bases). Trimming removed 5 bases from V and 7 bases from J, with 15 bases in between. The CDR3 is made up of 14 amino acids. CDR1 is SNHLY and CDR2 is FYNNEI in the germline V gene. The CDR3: CASSRLVVPNEQFF. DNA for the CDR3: TGTGCCAGCAGTAGACTAGTGGTCCCGAATGAGCAGTTCTTC.